This T cell receptor beta chain was observed in a study of cytomegalovirus exposure and HLA in healthy donors. Study-level findings and limits: The availability of immune exposure information extended only to CMV serostatus. Associated with cytomegalovirus, according to the listing, were some 150 TCR beta chains.

Both 60 Vbeta primers and 13 Jbeta primers went into the PCR. Clones were sequenced by immunoSEQ multiplex PCR, and TCRdb holds only the in-frame ones, with some missing. The sample carries approximately 120,000 clones, about 76% recorded once. A word on this clone: As yet, its antigen is unknown.

The specimen sequenced was PBMCs. This receptor was taken from a man between 35 and 55 years old in good health and CMV-seronegative.

CDR3 DNA sequence: TGTGCCAGCAGCTCGAGGAGTGCGGGAAATTTGACCCAGCATTTT. It yields the protein CASSSRSAGNLTQHF. The gene calls are TRBV7-8 and TRBJ1-5; D gene ambiguous. The V end lost 4 bases, the J end lost 11 bases, and 21 bases lay between the germline ends. The germline V gene encodes CDR1 SGHVS and CDR2 FQNEAQ. This CDR3 region has 15 residues.